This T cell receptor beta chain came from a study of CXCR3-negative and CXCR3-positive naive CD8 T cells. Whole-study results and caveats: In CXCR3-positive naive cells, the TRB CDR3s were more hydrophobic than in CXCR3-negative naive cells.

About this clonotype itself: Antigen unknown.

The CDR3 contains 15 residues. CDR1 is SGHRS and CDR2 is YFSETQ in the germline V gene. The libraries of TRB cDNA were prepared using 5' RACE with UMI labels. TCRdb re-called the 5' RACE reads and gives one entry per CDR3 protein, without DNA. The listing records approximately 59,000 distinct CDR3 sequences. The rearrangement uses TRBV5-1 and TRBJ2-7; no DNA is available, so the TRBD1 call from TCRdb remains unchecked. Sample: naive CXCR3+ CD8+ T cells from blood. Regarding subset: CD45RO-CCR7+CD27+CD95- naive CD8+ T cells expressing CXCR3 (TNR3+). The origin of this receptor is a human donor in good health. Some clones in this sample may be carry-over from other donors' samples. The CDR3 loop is CASSLTGTGGYEQYF. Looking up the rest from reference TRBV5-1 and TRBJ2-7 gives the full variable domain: KAGVTQTPRYLIKTRGQQVTLSCSPISGHRSVSWYQQTPGQGLQFLFEYFSETQRNKGNFPGRFSGRQFSNSRSEMNVSTLELGDSALYLCASSLTGTGGYEQYFGPGTRLTVT.